The TCR beta chain described here comes from a study of blood T cell repertoires in COVID-19. This CDR3 comprises 13 residues. Germline CDR1 reads MDHEN; CDR2 reads SYDVKM. Trimming took 5 bases from V and 4 from J, leaving 11 bases between them. Each recovered donor of Cohort 3 presented with two negative PCRs, clearance, or symptom resolution. This table comes from immunoSEQ multiplex PCR, and its TCRdb copy is limited to in-frame clones, with some not included. The sample yields some 510,000 clones, 85% to 90% seen once. The clonotype was recovered from a woman aged 40 to 50 who had recovered from COVID-19. Material: PBMCs or T cells enriched from blood (not recorded which). The chain employs TRBV28 and TRBJ1-2; possible D gene TRBD1, 6 bases. CDR3 in DNA: TGTGCCAGCAGTAGCGAACAGGGCTATGGCTACACCTTC. Translated: CASSSEQGYGYTF.